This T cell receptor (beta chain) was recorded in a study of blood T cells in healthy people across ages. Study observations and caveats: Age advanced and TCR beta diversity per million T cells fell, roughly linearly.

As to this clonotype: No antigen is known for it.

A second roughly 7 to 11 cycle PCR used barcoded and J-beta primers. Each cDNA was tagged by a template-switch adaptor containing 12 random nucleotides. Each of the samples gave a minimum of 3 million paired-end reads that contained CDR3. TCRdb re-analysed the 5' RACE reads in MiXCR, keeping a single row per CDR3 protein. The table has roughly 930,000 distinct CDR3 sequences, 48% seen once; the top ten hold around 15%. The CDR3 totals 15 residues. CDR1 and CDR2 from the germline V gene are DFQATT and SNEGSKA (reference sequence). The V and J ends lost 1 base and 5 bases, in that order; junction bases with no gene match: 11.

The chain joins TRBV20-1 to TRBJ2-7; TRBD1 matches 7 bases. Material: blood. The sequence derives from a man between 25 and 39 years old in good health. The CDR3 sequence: CSARGTTGVVHEQYF. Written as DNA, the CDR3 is TGCAGTGCTAGAGGCACAACAGGGGTCGTCCACGAGCAGTACTTC.